At least ten counts were recorded for the clone carrying this T cell receptor beta chain. No antigen is known for it. The CDR3 totals 16 residues. With 1 base removed from V and 7 bases from J, the gap between germline ends came to 16 bases. Germline V lookup: CDR1 MGHRA, CDR2 YSYEKL. TCRdb recomputed calls from the 5' RACE reads with MiXCR, one row per CDR3 protein. This table holds 350,000 to 500,000 distinct CDR3 sequences, about 18% found once. This entry comes from a study of identical twins. Overall study results and limits: Sequences that were out-of-frame, alpha and twin-shared displayed an excess of low generation probability.

The chain uses TRBV4-1 and TRBJ2-2, with D hard to call. The sequence came from a man in his fifties in good health. The source material was naive T cells sorted from blood. Here the CDR3 reads CASSQGPTGAVGELFF. CDR3 DNA sequence: TGCGCCAGCAGCCAAGGCCCCACTGGAGCCGTCGGGGAGCTGTTTTTT.